The 27 T cell receptor beta chains below were found in one sample sequenced in a study of blood T cells in healthy people across ages. Alongside a J-beta primer mix, a sample-barcoded 5' primer served in a second PCR lasting roughly 6 to 11 cycles. MiXCR was run by TCRdb on the 5' RACE reads, yielding one entry per CDR3 protein. The data contain 1.8 million or so distinct CDR3 sequences, 35% to 50% of them singletons. Sample: blood. The receptors were gathered from a human donor in good health.

The CDR3 DNA follows: TGTGCCAGCAGCCCCACGGAGGGGTTGGGCACTGAAGCTTTCTTT. This encodes CASSPTEGLGTEAFF. The chain joins TRBV11-1 to TRBJ1-1, with a possible D match to TRBD1 (5 bases). The CDR3 totals 15 residues. Looked up from germline, CDR1 is SGHAT and CDR2 is FQDESV (reference sequence). V was shortened by 5 bases and J by 4 bases, with 17 bases between the two germline ends. Based on the CDR3 plus reference TRBV11-1 and TRBJ1-1, the full variable domain is EAEVAQSPRYKITEKSQAVAFWCDPISGHATLYWYRQILGQGPELLVQFQDESVVDDSQLPKDRFSAERLKGVDSTLKIQPAELGDSAMYLCASSPTEGLGTEAFFGQGTRLTVV.

This clonotype has a handful of counts. The rearrangement joins TRBV5-1 to TRBJ1-5, with D unclear. The germline V and J ends were trimmed by 4 bases and 4 bases, with 9 bases remaining between them. Per germline, CDR1 SGHRS and CDR2 YFSETQ. This CDR3 is built from 13 residues. The DNA for the CDR3 is TGCGCCAGCAGCACAACAGTGAATCAGCCCCAGCATTTT. This gives the protein CASSTTVNQPQHF.

In this sample, this clonotype turned up a few times. CDR3 in DNA: TGCGCCAGCAGCTTGACGACAGGGGGACTCAGTGAGCAGTACTTC. Its protein product is CASSLTTGGLSEQYF. V usage is TRBV5-1 and J usage is TRBJ2-4; 9 bases match TRBD1. The CDR3 runs to 15 residues. Per germline, CDR1 SGHRS and CDR2 YFSETQ. V was pared by 1 base and J by 13 bases, with 12 bases of the junction left unmatched.

This clonotype came up many times. The genes are TRBV12-3 or TRBV12-4 and TRBJ2-5, with 11 positions matching TRBD2. The length of the CDR3 is 15 residues. The trim removed 6 bases at V and 3 bases at J, leaving 6 bases unmatched. The CDR3 loop reads CASRPQTSGEETQYF. As DNA, the CDR3 is TGTGCCAGCAGACCCCAGACTAGCGGGGAAGAGACCCAGTACTTC.

This clonotype turned up a few times. The chain couples TRBV6-2 or TRBV6-3 to TRBJ1-2, with D possibly TRBD1 on 6 matching bases. In germline, CDR1 is MNHEY, CDR2 SVGEGT. The CDR3 runs 13 residues. The germline V and J ends were trimmed by 6 bases and 6 bases, with 14 bases remaining between them. CDR3 loop: CASRLPGQDGYTF. The CDR3 DNA reads as TGTGCCAGCAGACTACCGGGACAAGATGGCTACACCTTC.

The chain is built from TRBV6-5 and TRBJ2-1, with D uncertain. Germline V gene sequence: CDR1 MNHEY, CDR2 SVGAGI. The CDR3 is made up of 14 amino acids. Trimming stripped 0 bases from V and 4 bases from J, with 7 bases between. DNA for the CDR3: TGTGCCAGCAGTTACTCCCGAGAGTACAATGAGCAGTTCTTC. This gives the protein CASSYSREYNEQFF.

The chain has TRBV20-1 and TRBJ2-7; TRBD1 aligns across 7 bases. The CDR3 runs to 14 residues. From germline, CDR1 is DFQATT and CDR2 SNEGSKA (reference sequence). V shed 1 base, J shed 3 bases, and the junction held 6 bases outside the gene matches. The CDR3 reads CSARVPGTVYEQYF. CDR3 nucleotide sequence: TGCAGTGCTAGAGTTCCCGGGACAGTCTACGAGCAGTACTTC.

The V and J genes are TRBV28 and TRBJ2-4, with D tentatively TRBD1 (7 bases). The assigned J gene may be wrong: the sequence end matches TRBJ2-7 better. The length of the CDR3 is 15 residues. Germline CDR1 reads MDHEN; CDR2 reads SYDVKM. CDR3 residues: CASSPPTGTRYEQYF. As DNA, the CDR3 is TGTGCCAGCAGTCCCCCGACAGGGACTCGCTACGAGCAGTACTTC.

The V gene is TRBV6-5, the J gene TRBJ1-5; TRBD1 might be the D (6 bases). V lost 6 bases and J 0 bases, leaving 12 bases between the germline ends. This CDR3 is built from 15 residues. CDR1 is MNHEY and CDR2 is SVGAGI in the germline V gene. DNA for the CDR3: TGTGCCAGCAGACCCGACAGGTATAGCAATCAGCCCCAGCATTTT. Its protein is CASRPDRYSNQPQHF.

At least ten counts were recorded for this clonotype. CDR3 sequence reads: CASSYFASTYEQYF. The CDR3 DNA follows: TGTGCCAGCAGTTATTTTGCCAGTACCTACGAGCAGTACTTC. The rearrangement uses TRBV6-5 and TRBJ2-7; D is ambiguous. V was cut by 3 bases and J by 2 bases, with 11 bases left in between. Looked up from germline, CDR1 is MNHEY and CDR2 is SVGAGI. This CDR3 has 14 amino acids.

With regard to this clonotype: Being one base from a much bigger clone, this may be a read error. V usage is TRBV29-1 and J usage is TRBJ2-7; no reliable D call. This CDR3 comprises 12 residues. From germline, CDR1 is SQVTM and CDR2 ANQGSEA. This CDR3 is CSVEVSSHEQYF. CDR3 nucleotide sequence: TGCAGCGTTGAGGTGAGCTCCCACGAGCAGTACTTC.

The V gene is TRBV15, the J gene TRBJ2-2, with D uncertain. The CDR3 is 13 amino acids. Deletions cut 5 bases from V and 4 bases from J, with 8 bases between. Looked up from germline, CDR1 is LNHNV and CDR2 is YYDKDF (reference sequence). Written as DNA, the CDR3 is TGTGCCACCAGCCCCTGGGCCACCGGGGAGCTGTTTTTT. It translates to CATSPWATGELFF.

The genes are TRBV15 and TRBJ1-4; D unresolved. The CDR3 has 15 residues. Trimming stripped 1 base from V and 6 bases from J, with 12 bases between. Germline V CDR1 and CDR2: LNHNV, YYDKDF (reference sequence). CDR3 region: CATSRAGRVHEKLFF. The CDR3 DNA sequence: TGTGCCACCAGCAGAGCCGGGAGAGTCCATGAAAAACTGTTTTTT.

This clonotype was seen once. An end of the junction differs from the germline gene, which may be a read error. The CDR3 here is CASSQGVAGNRPQHF. CDR3 in DNA: TGTGCCAGCAGCCAAGGAGTCGCAGGGAATCGGCCCCAGCATTTT. The rearrangement joins TRBV4-2 to TRBJ1-5, with a possible D match to TRBD1 (5 bases). The V gene's germline CDR1 is LGHNA and CDR2 YNFKEQ. This CDR3 has 15 residues.

This clonotype came up a few times. The V and J genes are TRBV6-5 and TRBJ1-1, with 7 bases identical to TRBD1. The CDR3 extends over 13 amino acids. Germline lookup yields CDR1 MNHEY and CDR2 SVGAGI. V trimming: 0 bases; J trimming: 9 bases; junction bases outside the gene matches: 4. The CDR3 is CASSYSPTGKAFF. In DNA, the CDR3 is TGTGCCAGCAGTTACTCCCCGACAGGGAAAGCTTTCTTT.

Turning to this clonotype: The germline gene is not matched at one end of the junction; a read error may be the cause. This chain connects TRBV7-3 to TRBJ2-1; the D is unclear. From germline, CDR1 is SGHTA and CDR2 FQGTGA. This CDR3 has 19 amino acids. Written as DNA, the CDR3 is TGTGCCAGCAGCTTAATTTCGGCGGTAACCCGATCCTCCGACAATGAGCAGTTCTTC. Amino acids: CASSLISAVTRSSDNEQFF. The whole variable domain, remainder taken from reference TRBV7-3 and TRBJ2-1, is GAGVSQTPSNKVTEKGKYVELRCDPISGHTALYWYRQSLGQGPEFLIYFQGTGAADDSGLPNDRFFAVRPEGSVSTLKIQRTERGDSAVYLCASSLISAVTRSSDNEQFFGPGTRLTVL.

The chain recombines TRBV27 with TRBJ1-2; 8 nucleotides line up with TRBD1. The ends lost 6 bases at V and 6 bases at J; junction bases unmatched: 9. This CDR3 is built from 14 residues. Germline loops: CDR1 MNHEY, CDR2 SMNVEV (reference sequence). The CDR3 protein is CASRRQGPGHGYTF. In nucleotides, the CDR3 is TGTGCCAGCAGGCGACAGGGGCCAGGGCATGGCTACACCTTC.

This clonotype occurred once. V and J are TRBV12-3 or TRBV12-4 and TRBJ1-2; a possible D gene is TRBD1 (5 bases). The ends were cut back, 7 bases at V and 3 bases at J, with 15 bases in the middle. There are 14 residues in the CDR3. The CDR3 here is CASIFTTDHYGYTF. The CDR3 nucleotides read TGTGCCAGCATCTTTACGACAGACCACTATGGCTACACCTTC.

The chain has TRBV7-9 and TRBJ2-7, with 9 bases fitting TRBD1. V was pared by 5 bases and J by 1 base, with 9 bases of the junction left unmatched. Germline-derived CDR1 and CDR2 are SEHNR and FQNEAQ (reference sequence). This CDR3 has 16 amino acids. The CDR3: CASSTSDRGKSYEQYF. CDR3 nucleotides: TGTGCCAGCAGCACCTCCGACAGGGGGAAATCCTACGAGCAGTACTTC.

The V call is TRBV5-1, the J call TRBJ2-6; no reliable D call. Trimming cost V 0 bases and J 3 bases, with 10 bases left between them. This CDR3 contains 16 residues. CDR1 is SGHRS and CDR2 is YFSETQ in the germline V gene. The CDR3 DNA is TGCGCCAGCAGCTTGGGATCCTTTGGTGGGGCCAACGTCCTGACTTTC. Its translation is CASSLGSFGGANVLTF. The variable domain in full, completed from reference TRBV5-1 and TRBJ2-6, reads KAGVTQTPRYLIKTRGQQVTLSCSPISGHRSVSWYQQTPGQGLQFLFEYFSETQRNKGNFPGRFSGRQFSNSRSEMNVSTLELGDSALYLCASSLGSFGGANVLTFGAGSRLTVL.

This clonotype was found a few times. The chain joins TRBV20-1 to TRBJ1-1; D not certain. V lost 6 bases and J lost 0, with 14 bases in between. There are 14 residues in the CDR3. The germline V gene encodes CDR1 DFQATT and CDR2 SNEGSKA (reference sequence). The chain's CDR3 is CSAAVMFMNTEAFF. CDR3 sequence (DNA): TGCAGTGCCGCTGTAATGTTTATGAACACTGAAGCTTTCTTT.

The chain has TRBV7-2 and TRBJ2-6; 9 bases line up with TRBD1. Trimming removed 4 bases from V and 1 base from J; junction bases left unmatched: 8. CDR1 and CDR2 from the germline V gene are SGHTA and FQGNSA. The CDR3 spans 18 residues. Here the CDR3 DNA reads TGTGCCAGCAGCTCCCCGGGACAGGGACTATCTGGGGCCAACGTCCTGACTTTC. Translation gives CASSSPGQGLSGANVLTF.

This sequence joins TRBV2 and TRBJ2-1; possible D gene TRBD2, 5 bases. CDR3 size: 14 residues. V dropped 8 bases and J dropped 6 bases, with 17 bases sitting between them. Germline CDR1 reads SNHLY; CDR2 reads FYNNEI. CDR3 nucleotide sequence: TGTGCCAGCGGGATGGACTGGAGCTCCAATGAGCAGTTCTTC. Translating gives CASGMDWSSNEQFF. Complete variable domain (other parts from reference TRBV2 and TRBJ2-1): EPEVTQTPSHQVTQMGQEVILRCVPISNHLYFYWYRQILGQKVEFLVSFYNNEISEKSEIFDDQFSVERPDGSNFTLKIRSTKLEDSAMYFCASGMDWSSNEQFFGPGTRLTVL.

The table lists this clonotype with a few counts. The chain employs TRBV3-1 and TRBJ1-2; D unresolved. Germline V gene data show CDR1 as LGHDT and CDR2 as YNNKEL (reference sequence). V was shortened by 0 bases and J by 0 bases, with 11 bases between the two germline ends. The CDR3 contains 16 residues. For the CDR3, the DNA is TGTGCCAGCAGCCAAGAAGGGCAGGTACCTAACTATGGCTACACCTTC. Amino acid sequence: CASSQEGQVPNYGYTF. Full variable domain (missing parts from reference TRBV3-1 and TRBJ1-2): DTAVSQTPKYLVTQMGNDKSIKCEQNLGHDTMYWYKQDSKKFLKIMFSYNNKELIINETVPNRFSPKSPDKAHLNLHINSLELGDSAVYFCASSQEGQVPNYGYTFGSGTRLTVV.

The table lists this clonotype with many counts. V usage is TRBV29-1 and J usage is TRBJ2-7, with TRBD2 as a possible D gene (6 bases). This CDR3 has 13 residues. CDR1 is SQVTM and CDR2 is ANQGSEA in the germline V gene. Trimming took off 4 bases at V and 3 bases at J, with 13 bases between the two ends. Here the CDR3 DNA reads TGCAGCGTTGTATTGGAGGGCCACTACGAGCAGTACTTC. Translated: CSVVLEGHYEQYF.

This clonotype was detected a few times. V gene TRBV12-3 or TRBV12-4 combines with J gene TRBJ1-2; the match to TRBD1 covers 12 bases. This CDR3 is 14 amino acids long. V shed 5 bases and J 7 bases; nucleotides not matched to a gene: 5. CDR3 sequence reads: CASSTGTGGSGYTF. CDR3 DNA: TGTGCCAGCAGTACCGGGACAGGGGGCTCTGGCTACACCTTC.

The chain employs TRBV6-2 or TRBV6-3 and TRBJ2-7; D remains unclear. The V gene's germline CDR1 is MNHEY and CDR2 SVGEGT. CDR3 length equals 16 residues. V lost 2 bases, J lost 3 bases, and 17 bases lay in between. CDR3 region: CASSYPDPTENYEQYF. CDR3 sequence (DNA): TGTGCCAGCAGTTACCCCGATCCTACAGAGAACTACGAGCAGTACTTC.